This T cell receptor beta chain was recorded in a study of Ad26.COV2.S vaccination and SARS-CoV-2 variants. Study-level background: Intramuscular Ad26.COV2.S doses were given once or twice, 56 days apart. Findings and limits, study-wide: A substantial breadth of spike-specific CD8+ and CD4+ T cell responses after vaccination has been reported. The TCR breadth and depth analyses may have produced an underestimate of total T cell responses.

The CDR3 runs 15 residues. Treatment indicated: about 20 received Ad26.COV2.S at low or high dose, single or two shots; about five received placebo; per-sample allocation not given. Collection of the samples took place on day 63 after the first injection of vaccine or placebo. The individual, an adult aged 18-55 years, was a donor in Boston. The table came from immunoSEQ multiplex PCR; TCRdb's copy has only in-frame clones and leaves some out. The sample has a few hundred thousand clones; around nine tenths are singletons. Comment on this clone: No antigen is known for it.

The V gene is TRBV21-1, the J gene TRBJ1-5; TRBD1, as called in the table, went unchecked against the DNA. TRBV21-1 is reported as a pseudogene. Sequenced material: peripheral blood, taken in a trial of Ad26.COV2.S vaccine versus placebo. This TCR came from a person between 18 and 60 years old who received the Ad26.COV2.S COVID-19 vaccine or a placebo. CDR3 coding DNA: TGTGCCAGCAGCTTCCGGGACAGGATCAATCAGCCCCAGCATTTT. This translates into CASSFRDRINQPQHF.